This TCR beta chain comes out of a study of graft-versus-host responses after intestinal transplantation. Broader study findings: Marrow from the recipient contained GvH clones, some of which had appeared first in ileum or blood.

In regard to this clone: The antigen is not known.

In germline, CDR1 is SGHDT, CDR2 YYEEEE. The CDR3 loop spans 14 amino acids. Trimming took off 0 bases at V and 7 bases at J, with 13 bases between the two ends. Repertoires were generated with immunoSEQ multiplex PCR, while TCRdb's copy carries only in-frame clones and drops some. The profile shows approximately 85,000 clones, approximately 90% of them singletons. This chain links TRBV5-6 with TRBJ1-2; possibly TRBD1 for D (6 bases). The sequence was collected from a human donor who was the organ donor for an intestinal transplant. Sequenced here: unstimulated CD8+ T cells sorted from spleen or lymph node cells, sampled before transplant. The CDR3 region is CASSLATGAGGYTF. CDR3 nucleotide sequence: TGTGCCAGCAGCTTGGCCACGGGGGCTGGTGGCTACACCTTC.